A selection of T cell receptor beta chains follows, all from one sample in a study of graft-versus-host responses after intestinal transplantation. TCRdb's table, derived via immunoSEQ multiplex PCR, lists solely in-frame clones and lacks some. The sample yields 90,000 to 150,000 clones, about 93% seen once. Antigens for these TCRs are unknown. The source material was unstimulated CD4+ T cells sorted from spleen or lymph node cells, sampled before intestinal transplant. The receptor set was obtained from a human donor who received an intestinal transplant. The CDR3 runs from the conserved cysteine through the conserved F or W. Each record gives: D gene, J gene, clone size, V gene, CDR3 DNA, CDR3 protein. D genes are given only for firm matches. Expanded clones get a size class; other rows say once, few or many, or leave the size out.

d_gene: .
j_gene: TRBJ2-7
abundance: .
v_gene: TRBV29-1
CDR3nt: TGCAGCGTTCTGGTTGGTTACGGCTACGAGCAGTACTTC
CDR3aa: CSVLVGYGYEQYF

d_gene: .
j_gene: TRBJ2-3
abundance: .
v_gene: TRBV10-1
CDR3nt: TGCGCCAGCAGTATGGGCGCGGGACCAACAGATACGCAGTATTTT
CDR3aa: CASSMGAGPTDTQYF

d_gene: TRBD1
j_gene: TRBJ1-6
abundance: .
v_gene: TRBV28
CDR3nt: TGTGCCAGCAGTGGCAGGACAGGATTTGGCTCACCCCTCCACTTT
CDR3aa: CASSGRTGFGSPLHF

d_gene: .
j_gene: TRBJ2-7
abundance: .
v_gene: TRBV5-6
CDR3nt: TGTGCCAGCAGCTCGGCTACTCACTTCTCCTACGAGCAGTACTTC
CDR3aa: CASSSATHFSYEQYF

d_gene: .
j_gene: TRBJ1-1
abundance: .
v_gene: TRBV2
CDR3nt: TGTGCCAGCAGTGACCTTGGGACTGAAGCTTTCTTT
CDR3aa: CASSDLGTEAFF

d_gene: TRBD2
j_gene: TRBJ2-5
abundance: .
v_gene: TRBV7-2
CDR3nt: TGTGCCAGCAGACGGAGACTAGCGGGGATCCAAGAGACCCAGTACTTC
CDR3aa: CASRRRLAGIQETQYF

d_gene: TRBD1
j_gene: TRBJ2-5
abundance: .
v_gene: TRBV19
CDR3nt: TGTGCCAGTAGTAGGACAGGGGAGCTGGAGACCCAGTACTTC
CDR3aa: CASSRTGELETQYF

d_gene: TRBD2
j_gene: TRBJ2-3
abundance: .
v_gene: TRBV28
CDR3nt: TGTGCCAGCAGTTTGACTAGCGGGAGTTGGCAATCTAGCACAGATACGCAGTATTTT
CDR3aa: CASSLTSGSWQSSTDTQYF

d_gene: .
j_gene: TRBJ2-5
abundance: .
v_gene: TRBV18
CDR3nt: TGTGCCAGCTCACCACCGTTCGGTTCCGAGACCCAGTACTTC
CDR3aa: CASSPPFGSETQYF

d_gene: .
j_gene: TRBJ1-3
abundance: .
v_gene: TRBV5-1
CDR3nt: TGCGCCAGCAGCTCCAACGGTTCAGGGTTCTTTCCCGGAAACACCATATATTTT
CDR3aa: CASSSNGSGFFPGNTIYF

d_gene: .
j_gene: TRBJ2-7
abundance: .
v_gene: TRBV6-1
CDR3nt: TGTGCCAGCAGAGAACGGGTCAGGGGGGGAATCTACGAGCAGTACTTC
CDR3aa: CASRERVRGGIYEQYF

d_gene: TRBD1
j_gene: TRBJ1-2
abundance: .
v_gene: TRBV6-5
CDR3nt: TGTGCCAGCAGAACGACAGGGGAAGGCTACACCTTC
CDR3aa: CASRTTGEGYTF

d_gene: TRBD1
j_gene: TRBJ2-2
abundance: .
v_gene: TRBV7-9
CDR3nt: TGTGCCAGCAGCTCCCCGAAGTGGCGACAGGGAGTATACACCGGGGAGCTGTTTTTT
CDR3aa: CASSSPKWRQGVYTGELFF

d_gene: .
j_gene: TRBJ2-3
abundance: once
v_gene: TRBV7-3
CDR3nt: TGTGCCAGCAGTCTGGGGGGCACAGATACGCAGTATTTT
CDR3aa: CASSLGGTDTQYF

d_gene: .
j_gene: TRBJ2-1
abundance: .
v_gene: TRBV27
CDR3nt: TGTGCCAGCAGTTTACCAGGGGGGAGGGAGCAGTTCTTC
CDR3aa: CASSLPGGREQFF

d_gene: .
j_gene: TRBJ2-3
abundance: .
v_gene: TRBV19
CDR3nt: TGTGCCAGTAGTTTCGACAGGAGAGTAAACAATCCAGATACGCAGTATTTT
CDR3aa: CASSFDRRVNNPDTQYF

d_gene: .
j_gene: TRBJ2-1
abundance: .
v_gene: TRBV5-1
CDR3nt: TGCGCCAGCAGCCTTAGCGGCGGTTCCTACAATGAGCAGTTCTTC
CDR3aa: CASSLSGGSYNEQFF

d_gene: TRBD2
j_gene: TRBJ2-3
abundance: .
v_gene: TRBV30
CDR3nt: TGTGCCTGGAGTTTCATGGCGGGAGGAAAAAAGGATACGCAGTATTTT
CDR3aa: CAWSFMAGGKKDTQYF

d_gene: .
j_gene: TRBJ2-7
abundance: .
v_gene: TRBV9
CDR3nt: TGTGCCAGCAGCGTAGGGACGGAGGGCTACGAGCAGTACTTC
CDR3aa: CASSVGTEGYEQYF

d_gene: .
j_gene: TRBJ1-1
abundance: .
v_gene: TRBV14
CDR3nt: TGTGCCAGCAGCCAAGCGGTGGTACCGAACACTGAAGCTTTCTTT
CDR3aa: CASSQAVVPNTEAFF

d_gene: .
j_gene: TRBJ2-4
abundance: few
v_gene: TRBV7-9
CDR3nt: TGTGCCAGCAGCTTAGGCCTGACAGAGCGGGCCAAAAACATTCAGTACTTC
CDR3aa: CASSLGLTERAKNIQYF

d_gene: TRBD2
j_gene: TRBJ2-3
abundance: .
v_gene: TRBV11-2
CDR3nt: TGTGCCAGCAGACCCATAGCGGGAGCGGTCACAGATACGCAGTATTTT
CDR3aa: CASRPIAGAVTDTQYF

d_gene: .
j_gene: TRBJ2-5
abundance: .
v_gene: TRBV10-3
CDR3nt: TGTGCCATCAGTGATTCGGTCGGAGAGACCCAGTACTTC
CDR3aa: CAISDSVGETQYF

d_gene: .
j_gene: TRBJ2-2
abundance: once
v_gene: TRBV5-1
CDR3nt: TGCGCCAGCAGCTTGGGAACTAGCACCGGGGAGCTGTTTTTT
CDR3aa: CASSLGTSTGELFF

d_gene: .
j_gene: TRBJ2-3
abundance: .
v_gene: TRBV5-1
CDR3nt: TGCGCCAGCAGCCCAACGGGGGGCACAGATACGCAGTATTTT
CDR3aa: CASSPTGGTDTQYF

d_gene: .
j_gene: TRBJ2-1
abundance: .
v_gene: TRBV11-1
CDR3nt: TGTGCCAGCAGCTTAGGAGGCGTCTCATTTTACAATGAGCAGTTCTTC
CDR3aa: CASSLGGVSFYNEQFF

d_gene: .
j_gene: TRBJ2-5
abundance: .
v_gene: TRBV7-7
CDR3nt: TGTGCTAGCAGCAGTGGGGGAGAGACCCAGTACTTC
CDR3aa: CASSSGGETQYF